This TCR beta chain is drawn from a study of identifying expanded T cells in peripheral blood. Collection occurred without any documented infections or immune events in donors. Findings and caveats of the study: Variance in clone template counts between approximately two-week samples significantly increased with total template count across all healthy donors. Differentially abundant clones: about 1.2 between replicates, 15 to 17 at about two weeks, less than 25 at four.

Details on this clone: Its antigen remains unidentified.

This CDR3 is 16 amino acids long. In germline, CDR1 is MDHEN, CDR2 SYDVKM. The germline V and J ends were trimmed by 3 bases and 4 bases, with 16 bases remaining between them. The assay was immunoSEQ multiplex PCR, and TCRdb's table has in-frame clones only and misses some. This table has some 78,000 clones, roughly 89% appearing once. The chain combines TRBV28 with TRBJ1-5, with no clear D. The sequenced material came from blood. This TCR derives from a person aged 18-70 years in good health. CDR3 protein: CASSFDDLMGNQPQHF. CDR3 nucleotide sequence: TGTGCCAGCAGTTTTGACGACCTCATGGGGAATCAGCCCCAGCATTTT.